This T cell receptor beta chain was recorded in a study of T cell responses to AZD1222 COVID-19 vaccine. The CDR3 runs to 17 residues. CDR1 is SGHTA, CDR2 FQGNSA, per germline. V was trimmed by 0 bases and J by 2 bases, leaving 16 bases between them. Only one count was recorded for this clone. Its target is not known. The assay was immunoSEQ multiplex PCR, and TCRdb's table has in-frame clones only and misses some. This sample has 120,000 or so clones, with roughly 91% found just once. General observations from the study: It should be noted that donors were predominantly white British and more often female, and clonal diversity was possibly underestimated. Repertoire collection took place solely once the T cell response had peaked. With dominance at 160-218 and 743-854, vaccine-associated CD4 TCRs spanned spike. Two AZD1222 administrations were followed by greater Spike-specific TCR breadth and depth.

This rearrangement joins TRBV7-2 to TRBJ2-5; D unresolved. This specimen was peripheral blood, taken on day 0 of MenACWY control vaccination. This receptor was taken from an adult in good health. CDR3 DNA sequence: TGTGCCAGCAGCTTAGCTATCGCCAGGATAACACAAGAGACCCAGTACTTC. Its protein is CASSLAIARITQETQYF.